Given below is one TCR beta chain in context. The data were obtained in a study of T cell responses to AZD1222 COVID-19 vaccine. Germline V CDR1 and CDR2: MDHEN, SYDVKM. V shed 10 bases and J shed 0 bases, with 13 bases lying between them. CDR3 length: 14 amino acids. Repertoires were generated with immunoSEQ multiplex PCR, while TCRdb's copy carries only in-frame clones and drops some. The profile shows approximately 90,000 clones, 80% to 90% of them singletons. The sample consisted of peripheral blood, taken on day 0 of AZD1222 vaccination. The chain carries TRBV28 and TRBJ1-5, with D possibly being TRBD1 (5 bases). This clonotype was obtained from an adult in good health. CDR3 region: CATEGPYSNQPQHF. CDR3 nucleotide sequence: TGTGCCACCGAGGGACCTTATAGCAATCAGCCCCAGCATTTT.